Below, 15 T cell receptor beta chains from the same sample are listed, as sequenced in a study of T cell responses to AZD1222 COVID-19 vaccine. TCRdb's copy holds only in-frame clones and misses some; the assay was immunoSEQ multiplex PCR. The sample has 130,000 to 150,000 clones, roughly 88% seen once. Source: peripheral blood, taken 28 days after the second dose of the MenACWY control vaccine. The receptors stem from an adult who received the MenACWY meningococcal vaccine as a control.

The DNA for the CDR3 is TGTGCCAGCAGCTTGCCCCCAAACCAAGAGACCCAGTACTTC. Amino acid sequence: CASSLPPNQETQYF. V usage is TRBV5-5 and J usage is TRBJ2-5; no clear D gene. Germline loops: CDR1 SGHKS, CDR2 YYEKEE (reference sequence). Trimming removed 1 base at V and 0 bases at J, with 7 bases between. The CDR3 has 14 residues.

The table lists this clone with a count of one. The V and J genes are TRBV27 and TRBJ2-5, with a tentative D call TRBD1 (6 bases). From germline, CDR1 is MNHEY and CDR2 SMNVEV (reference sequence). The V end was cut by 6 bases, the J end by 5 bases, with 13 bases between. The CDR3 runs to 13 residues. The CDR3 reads CASRSGARETQYF. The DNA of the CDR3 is TGTGCCAGCAGATCAGGGGCCAGGGAGACCCAGTACTTC.

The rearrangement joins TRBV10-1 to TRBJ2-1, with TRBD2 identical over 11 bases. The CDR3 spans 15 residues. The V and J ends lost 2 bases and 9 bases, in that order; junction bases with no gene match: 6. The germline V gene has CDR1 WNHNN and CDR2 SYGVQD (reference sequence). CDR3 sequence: CASSETSGTSGEQFF. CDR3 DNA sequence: TGCGCCAGCAGTGAGACATCCGGGACTAGCGGTGAGCAGTTCTTC.

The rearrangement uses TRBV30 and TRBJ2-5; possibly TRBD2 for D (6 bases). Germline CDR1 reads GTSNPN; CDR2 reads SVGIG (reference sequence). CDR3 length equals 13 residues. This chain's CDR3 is CATSGGMGETQYF. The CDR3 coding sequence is TGTGCGACCTCTGGCGGGATGGGGGAGACCCAGTACTTC. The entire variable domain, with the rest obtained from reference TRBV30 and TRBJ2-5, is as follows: SQTIHQWPATLVQPVGSPLSLECTVEGTSNPNLYWYRQAAGRGLQLLFYSVGIGQISSEVPQNLSASRPQDRQFILSSKKLLLSDSGFYLCATSGGMGETQYFGPGTRLLVL.

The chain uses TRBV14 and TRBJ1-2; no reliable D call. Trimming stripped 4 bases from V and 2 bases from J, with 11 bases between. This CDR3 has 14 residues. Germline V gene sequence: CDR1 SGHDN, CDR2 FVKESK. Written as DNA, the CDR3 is TGTGCCAGCAGCCTGACTTCGGGCAACTATGGCTACACCTTC. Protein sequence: CASSLTSGNYGYTF.

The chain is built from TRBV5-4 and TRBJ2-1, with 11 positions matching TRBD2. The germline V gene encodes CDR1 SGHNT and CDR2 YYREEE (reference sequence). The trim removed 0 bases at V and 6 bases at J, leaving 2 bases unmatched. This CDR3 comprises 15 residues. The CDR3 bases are TGTGCCAGCAGCTTGGGTAGCGGGAGGGGCAATGAGCAGTTCTTC. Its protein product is CASSLGSGRGNEQFF. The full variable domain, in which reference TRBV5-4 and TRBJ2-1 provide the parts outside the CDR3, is ETGVTQSPTHLIKTRGQQVTLRCSSQSGHNTVSWYQQALGQGPQFIFQYYREEENGRGNFPPRFSGLQFPNYSSELNVNALELDDSALYLCASSLGSGRGNEQFFGPGTRLTVL.

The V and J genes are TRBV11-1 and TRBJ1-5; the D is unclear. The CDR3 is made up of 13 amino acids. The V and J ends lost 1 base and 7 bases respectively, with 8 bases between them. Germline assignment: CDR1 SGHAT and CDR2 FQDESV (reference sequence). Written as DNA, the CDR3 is TGTGCCAGCAGCTTAGTATTCGGACAGCCCCAGCATTTT. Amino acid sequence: CASSLVFGQPQHF.

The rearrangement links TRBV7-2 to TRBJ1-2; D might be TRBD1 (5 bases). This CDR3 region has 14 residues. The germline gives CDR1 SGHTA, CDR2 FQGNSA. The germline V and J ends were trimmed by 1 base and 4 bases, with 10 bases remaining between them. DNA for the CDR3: TGTGCCAGCAGCTTAGGTCGGGACCTCTATGGCTACACCTTC. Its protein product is CASSLGRDLYGYTF.

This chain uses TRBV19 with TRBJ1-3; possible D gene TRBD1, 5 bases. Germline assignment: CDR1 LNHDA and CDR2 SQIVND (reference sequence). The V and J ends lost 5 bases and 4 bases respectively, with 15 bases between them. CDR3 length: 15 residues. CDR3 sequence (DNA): TGTGCCAGTAGTCGAGCAGGGAGGGGAGGAAACACCATATATTTT. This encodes CASSRAGRGGNTIYF.

CDR3 nucleotide sequence: TGTGCCAGCAGTTACTACCCGGGGACAGTGAAAAAACTGTTTTTT. Residues: CASSYYPGTVKKLFF. This chain uses TRBV6-2 or TRBV6-3 with TRBJ1-4; 7 bases map to TRBD1. From germline, CDR1 is MNHEY and CDR2 SVGEGT. With 1 base clipped from V and 9 bases from J, the junction kept 8 bases outside the gene matches. This CDR3 region has 15 residues.

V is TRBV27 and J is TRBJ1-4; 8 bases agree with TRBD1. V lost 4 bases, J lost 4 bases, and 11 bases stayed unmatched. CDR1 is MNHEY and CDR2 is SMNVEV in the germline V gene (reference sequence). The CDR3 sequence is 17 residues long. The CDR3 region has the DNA TGTGCCAGCAGTTCTTCAACCCGGACAGGGTTTAATGAAAAACTGTTTTTT. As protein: CASSSSTRTGFNEKLFF.

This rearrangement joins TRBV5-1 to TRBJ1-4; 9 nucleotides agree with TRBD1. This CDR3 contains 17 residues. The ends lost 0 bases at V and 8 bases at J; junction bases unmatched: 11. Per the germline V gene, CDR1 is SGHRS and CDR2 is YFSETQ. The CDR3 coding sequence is TGCGCCAGCAGCTTGGACCCCCCGGGACAGGGAGAGGAAAAACTGTTTTTT. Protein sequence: CASSLDPPGQGEEKLFF.

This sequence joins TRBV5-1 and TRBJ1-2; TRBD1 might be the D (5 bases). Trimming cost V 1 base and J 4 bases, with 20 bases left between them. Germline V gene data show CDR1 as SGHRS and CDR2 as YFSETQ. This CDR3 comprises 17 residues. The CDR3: CASSLIPGPGFPYGYTF. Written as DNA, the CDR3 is TGCGCCAGCAGCTTGATCCCGGGACCTGGTTTCCCCTATGGCTACACCTTC.

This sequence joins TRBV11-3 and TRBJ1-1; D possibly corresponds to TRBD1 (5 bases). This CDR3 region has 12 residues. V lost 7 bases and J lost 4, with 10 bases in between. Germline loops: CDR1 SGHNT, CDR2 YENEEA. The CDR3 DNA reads TGTGCCAGCACAGGGAGAAGCACTGAAGCTTTCTTT. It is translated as CASTGRSTEAFF.

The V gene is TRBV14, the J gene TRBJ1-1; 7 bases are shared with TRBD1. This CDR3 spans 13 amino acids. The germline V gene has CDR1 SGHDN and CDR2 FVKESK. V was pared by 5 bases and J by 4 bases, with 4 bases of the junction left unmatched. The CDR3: CASSRQGGTEAFF. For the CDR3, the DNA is TGTGCCAGCAGCAGACAGGGAGGCACTGAAGCTTTCTTT.